The T cell receptor (beta chain) described here comes from a study of T-cell memory formation after mild COVID-19. Study conclusions and caveats: Memory from before infection featured some responding clones, which suggests cross-reactive memory joined.

TCRdb fed the 5' RACE reads into MiXCR, producing one record per CDR3 protein. The sample holds roughly 80,000 distinct CDR3 sequences, nearly 25% seen once. This CDR3 is built from 13 residues. Germline CDR1 and CDR2: MNHEY and SVGEGT. V was pared by 5 bases and J by 4 bases, with 11 bases between. In the case of this clonotype: Its target is not known.

The sequence was collected from a young man who had mild COVID-19 (a few samples of this study predate the infection). Cell type and time point are not known. This chain uses TRBV6-2 or TRBV6-3 with TRBJ1-2; TRBD1 might be the D (5 bases). The source material was PBMCs or a T cell subset sorted from them (not recorded which). The CDR3 region is CASSPTETYGYTF. The CDR3 DNA reads TGTGCCAGCAGTCCGACAGAAACCTATGGCTACACCTTC.